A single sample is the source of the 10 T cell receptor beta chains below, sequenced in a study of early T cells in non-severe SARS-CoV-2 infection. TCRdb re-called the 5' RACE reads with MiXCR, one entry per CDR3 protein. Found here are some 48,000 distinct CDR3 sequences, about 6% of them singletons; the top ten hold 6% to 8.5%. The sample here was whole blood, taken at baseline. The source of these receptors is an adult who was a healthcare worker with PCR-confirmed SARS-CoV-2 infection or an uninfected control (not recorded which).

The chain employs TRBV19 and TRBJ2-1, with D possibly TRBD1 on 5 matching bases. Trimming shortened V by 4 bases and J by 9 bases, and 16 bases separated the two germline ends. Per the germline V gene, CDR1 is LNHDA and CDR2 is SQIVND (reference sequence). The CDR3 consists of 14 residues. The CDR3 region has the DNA TGTGCCAGTAGTAATGGGGCTGGGGCAGTTGAGCAGTTCTTC. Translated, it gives CASSNGAGAVEQFF.

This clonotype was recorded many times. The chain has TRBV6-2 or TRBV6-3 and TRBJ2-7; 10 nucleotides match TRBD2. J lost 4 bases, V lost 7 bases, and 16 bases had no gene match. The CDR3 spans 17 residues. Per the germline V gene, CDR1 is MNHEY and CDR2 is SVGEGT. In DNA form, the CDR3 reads TGTGCCAGCAATTCACCGGGACTAGCGACCCAGCGATACGAGCAGTACTTC. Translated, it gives CASNSPGLATQRYEQYF.

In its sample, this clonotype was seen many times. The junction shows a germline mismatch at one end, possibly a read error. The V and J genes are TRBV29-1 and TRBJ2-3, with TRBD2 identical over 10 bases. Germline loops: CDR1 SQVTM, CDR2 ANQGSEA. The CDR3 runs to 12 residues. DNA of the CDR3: TGTTCAGAAGGACTAGCGGATGATACGCAGTATTTT. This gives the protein CSEGLADDTQYF.

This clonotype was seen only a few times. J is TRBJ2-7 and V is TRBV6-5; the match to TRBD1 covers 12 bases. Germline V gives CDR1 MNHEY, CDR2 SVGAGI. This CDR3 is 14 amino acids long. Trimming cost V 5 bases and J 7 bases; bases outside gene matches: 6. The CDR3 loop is CASSPGQGALEQYF. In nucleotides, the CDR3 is TGTGCCAGCAGTCCGGGACAGGGGGCGCTTGAGCAGTACTTC.

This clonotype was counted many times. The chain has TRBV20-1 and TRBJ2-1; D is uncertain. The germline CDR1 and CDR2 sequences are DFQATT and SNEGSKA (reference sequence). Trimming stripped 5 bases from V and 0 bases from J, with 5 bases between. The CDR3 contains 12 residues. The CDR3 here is CSADNSYNEQFF. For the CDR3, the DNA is TGCAGTGCTGACAACTCCTACAATGAGCAGTTCTTC.

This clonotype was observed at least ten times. The CDR3 nucleotides read TGTGCCAGCAGCCTTAGGAGGGACGGCTACGAGCAGTACTTC. It encodes CASSLRRDGYEQYF. This chain joins TRBV27 and TRBJ2-7; TRBD2 is a possible D gene (6 bases). CDR1 and CDR2 (germline): MNHEY, SMNVEV (reference sequence). The CDR3 loop spans 14 amino acids. V was cut by 6 bases and J by 3 bases, with 15 bases left in between.

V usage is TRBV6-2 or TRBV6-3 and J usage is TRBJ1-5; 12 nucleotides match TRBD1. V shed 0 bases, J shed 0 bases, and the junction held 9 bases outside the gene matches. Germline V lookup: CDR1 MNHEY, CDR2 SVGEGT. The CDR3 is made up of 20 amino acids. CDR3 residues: CASSYSSGTGGAGSNQPQHF. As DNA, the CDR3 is TGTGCCAGCAGTTACTCGTCAGGGACAGGGGGCGCTGGTAGCAATCAGCCCCAGCATTTT.

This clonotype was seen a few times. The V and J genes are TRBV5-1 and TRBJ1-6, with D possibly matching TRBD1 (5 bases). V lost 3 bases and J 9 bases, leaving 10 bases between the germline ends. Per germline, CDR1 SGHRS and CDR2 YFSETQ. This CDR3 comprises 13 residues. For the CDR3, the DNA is TGCGCCAGCAGCTACGGGACGGGTTCACCCCTCCACTTT. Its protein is CASSYGTGSPLHF.

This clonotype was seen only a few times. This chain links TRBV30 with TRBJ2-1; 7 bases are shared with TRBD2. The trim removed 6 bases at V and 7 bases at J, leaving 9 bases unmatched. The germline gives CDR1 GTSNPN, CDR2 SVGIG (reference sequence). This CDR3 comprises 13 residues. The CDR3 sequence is CACGREMGNEQFF. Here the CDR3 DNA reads TGTGCCTGTGGGCGGGAGATGGGGAATGAGCAGTTCTTC.

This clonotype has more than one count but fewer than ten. The CDR3 DNA reads as TGTGCCAGCAGTCTTACTAGCGGGAGCACAGATACGCAGTATTTT. Protein sequence: CASSLTSGSTDTQYF. V and J are TRBV2 and TRBJ2-3, with TRBD2 matching over 9 bases. CDR3 length: 15 amino acids. Germline V gene lookup returns CDR1 SNHLY and CDR2 FYNNEI. J lost 0 bases, V lost 5 bases, and 3 bases had no gene match.